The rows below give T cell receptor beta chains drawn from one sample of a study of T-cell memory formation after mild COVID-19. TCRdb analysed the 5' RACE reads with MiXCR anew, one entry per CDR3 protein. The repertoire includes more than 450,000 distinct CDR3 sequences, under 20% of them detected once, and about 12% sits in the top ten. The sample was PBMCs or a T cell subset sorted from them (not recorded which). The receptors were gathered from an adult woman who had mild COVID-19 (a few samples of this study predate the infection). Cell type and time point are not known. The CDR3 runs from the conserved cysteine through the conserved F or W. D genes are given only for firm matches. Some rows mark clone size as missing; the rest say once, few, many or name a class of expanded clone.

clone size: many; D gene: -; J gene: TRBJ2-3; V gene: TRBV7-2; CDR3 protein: CASSLVGDRGDTQYF; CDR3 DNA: TGTGCCAGCAGCTTAGTGGGAGATCGTGGAGATACGCAGTATTTT
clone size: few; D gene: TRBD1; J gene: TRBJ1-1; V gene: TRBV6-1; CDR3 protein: CASSEIVGQANTEAFF; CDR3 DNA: TGTGCCAGCAGTGAGATTGTCGGACAGGCGAACACTGAAGCTTTCTTT
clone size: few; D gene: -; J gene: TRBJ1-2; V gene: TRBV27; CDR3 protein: CASKLLRDLQTGGYTF; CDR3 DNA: TGTGCCAGCAAACTTCTCCGGGACCTTCAGACCGGAGGCTACACCTTC
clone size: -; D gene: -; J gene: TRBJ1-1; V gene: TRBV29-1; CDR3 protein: CSVEETGTEAFF; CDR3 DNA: TGCAGCGTTGAAGAAACGGGAACTGAAGCTTTCTTT
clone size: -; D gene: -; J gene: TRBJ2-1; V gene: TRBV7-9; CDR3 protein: CASSSDGTWDNEQFF; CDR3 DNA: TGTGCCAGCAGTTCGGACGGAACCTGGGACAATGAGCAGTTCTTC
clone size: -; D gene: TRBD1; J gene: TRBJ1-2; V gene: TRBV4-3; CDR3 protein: CASSQPGQPYGYTF; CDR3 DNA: TGCGCCAGCAGCCAACCGGGACAGCCCTATGGCTACACCTTC
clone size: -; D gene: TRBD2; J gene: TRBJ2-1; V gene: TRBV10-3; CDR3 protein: CAISGAGASYNEQFF; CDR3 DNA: TGTGCCATCAGCGGAGCGGGGGCTTCCTACAATGAGCAGTTCTTC
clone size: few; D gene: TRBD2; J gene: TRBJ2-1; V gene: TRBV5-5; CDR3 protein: CASSPNQAGVSYNEQFF; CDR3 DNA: TGTGCCAGCAGCCCGAATCAAGCGGGAGTGTCCTACAATGAGCAGTTCTTC
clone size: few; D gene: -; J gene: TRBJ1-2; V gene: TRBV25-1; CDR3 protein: CASSGRDTGSYTF; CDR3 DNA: TGTGCCAGCAGTGGCCGGGACACGGGGAGCTACACCTTC
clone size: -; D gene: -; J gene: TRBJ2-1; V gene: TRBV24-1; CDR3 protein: CATSDLAGLDNEQFF; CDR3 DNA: TGTGCCACCAGTGATTTGGCAGGGTTAGACAATGAGCAGTTCTTC
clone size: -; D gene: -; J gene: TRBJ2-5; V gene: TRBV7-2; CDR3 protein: CASSSSYLGEETQYF; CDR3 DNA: TGTGCCAGCAGCAGTTCTTATCTGGGGGAAGAGACCCAGTACTTC
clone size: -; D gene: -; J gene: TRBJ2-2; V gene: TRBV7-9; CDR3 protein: CASSPRWRINAGELFF; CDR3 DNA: TGTGCCAGCAGCCCACGTTGGCGTATAAATGCCGGGGAGCTGTTTTTT
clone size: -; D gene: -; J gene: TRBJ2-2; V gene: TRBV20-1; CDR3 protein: CSARPPQVGNTGELFF; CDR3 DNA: TGCAGTGCTAGGCCCCCGCAAGTTGGGAACACCGGGGAGCTGTTTTTT
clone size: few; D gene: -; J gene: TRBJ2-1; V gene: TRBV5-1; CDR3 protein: CASSLGGYPYNEQFF; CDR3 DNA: TGCGCCAGCAGCTTGGGAGGTTACCCCTACAATGAGCAGTTCTTC
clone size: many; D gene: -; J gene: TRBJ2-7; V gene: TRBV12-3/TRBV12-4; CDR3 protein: CASSLGQLSYEQYF; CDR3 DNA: TGTGCCAGCAGTTTAGGACAGCTCTCCTACGAGCAGTACTTC
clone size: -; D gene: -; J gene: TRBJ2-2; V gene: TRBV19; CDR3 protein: CASTEARTGELFF; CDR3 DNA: TGTGCCAGTACCGAAGCCAGAACCGGGGAGCTGTTTTTT
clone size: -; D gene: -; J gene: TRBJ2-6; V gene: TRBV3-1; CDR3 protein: CASSQRRVLTF; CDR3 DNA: TGTGCCAGCAGCCAACGTAGAGTCCTGACTTTC
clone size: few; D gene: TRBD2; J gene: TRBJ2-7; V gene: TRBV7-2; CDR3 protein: CASSSKRASGSYEQYF; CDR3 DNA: TGTGCCAGCAGCTCGAAGCGGGCTAGCGGGAGCTACGAGCAGTACTTC
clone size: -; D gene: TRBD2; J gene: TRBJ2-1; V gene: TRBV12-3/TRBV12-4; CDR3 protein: CASSHLAGGNEQFF; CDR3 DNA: TGTGCCAGCAGCCACTTAGCGGGGGGCAATGAGCAGTTCTTC
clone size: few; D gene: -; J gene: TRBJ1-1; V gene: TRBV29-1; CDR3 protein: CSVEIPPLFSVNTEAFF; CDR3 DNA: TGCAGCGTTGAGATCCCGCCCCTGTTCTCCGTGAACACTGAAGCTTTCTTT
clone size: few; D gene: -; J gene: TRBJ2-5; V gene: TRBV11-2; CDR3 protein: CASSLVLGTQETQYF; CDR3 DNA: TGTGCCAGCAGCTTAGTGCTGGGGACACAAGAGACCCAGTACTTC
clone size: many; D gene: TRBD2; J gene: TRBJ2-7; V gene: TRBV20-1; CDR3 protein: CSAKREVLEQYF; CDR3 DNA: TGCAGTGCTAAGCGGGAGGTGCTCGAGCAGTACTTC
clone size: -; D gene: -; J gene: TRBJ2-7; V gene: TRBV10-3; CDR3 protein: CAISVSGPYEQYF; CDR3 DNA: TGTGCCATCAGTGTATCGGGCCCCTACGAGCAGTACTTC
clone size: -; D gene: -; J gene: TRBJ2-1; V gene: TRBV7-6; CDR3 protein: CASSFSGGPGDEQFF; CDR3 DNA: TGTGCCAGCAGCTTTTCCGGGGGACCTGGTGATGAGCAGTTCTTC
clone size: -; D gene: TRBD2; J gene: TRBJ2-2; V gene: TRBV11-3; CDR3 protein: CASSGRTSGRWGTGELFF; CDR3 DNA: TGTGCCAGCAGCGGACGGACTAGCGGGAGATGGGGCACCGGGGAGCTGTTTTTT
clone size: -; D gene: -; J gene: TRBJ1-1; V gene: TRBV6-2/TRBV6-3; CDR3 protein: CASTPRRTPPAEAFF; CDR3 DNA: TGTGCCAGCACCCCTCGCAGGACACCTCCCGCTGAAGCTTTCTTT
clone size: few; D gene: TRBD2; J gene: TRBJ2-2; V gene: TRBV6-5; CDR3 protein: CATTGRGGKDGELFF; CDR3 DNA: TGTGCCACCACGGGGCGGGGGGGCAAAGACGGGGAGCTGTTTTTT
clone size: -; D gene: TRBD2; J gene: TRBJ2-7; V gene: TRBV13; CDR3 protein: CASSMGLAWDEQYF; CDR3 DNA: TGTGCCAGCAGCATGGGACTAGCGTGGGACGAGCAGTACTTC
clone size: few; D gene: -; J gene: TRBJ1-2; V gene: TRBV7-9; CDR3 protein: CASSTPTVPHGYTF; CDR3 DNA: TGTGCCAGCAGCACCCCGACAGTCCCTCATGGCTACACCTTC
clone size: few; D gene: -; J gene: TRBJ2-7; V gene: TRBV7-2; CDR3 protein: CASSPTAGQGTEQYF; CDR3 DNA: TGTGCCAGCAGCCCCACGGCGGGGCAGGGAACCGAGCAGTACTTC
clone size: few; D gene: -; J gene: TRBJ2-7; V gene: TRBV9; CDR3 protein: CASSVDGSGYEQYF; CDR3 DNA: TGTGCCAGCAGCGTAGACGGGAGTGGCTACGAGCAGTACTTC
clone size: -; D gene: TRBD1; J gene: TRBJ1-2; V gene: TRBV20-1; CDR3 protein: CSPPGDRGAGYTF; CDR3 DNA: TGCAGTCCACCGGGGGACAGGGGGGCTGGCTACACCTTC
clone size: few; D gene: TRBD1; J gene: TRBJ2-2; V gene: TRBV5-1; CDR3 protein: CASSLRTGSAGELFF; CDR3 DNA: TGCGCCAGCAGCTTGAGGACAGGGTCGGCCGGGGAGCTGTTTTTT
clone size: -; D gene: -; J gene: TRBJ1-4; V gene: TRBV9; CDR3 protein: CASSVGDGEKLFF; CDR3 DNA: TGTGCCAGCAGCGTAGGAGACGGTGAAAAACTGTTTTTT
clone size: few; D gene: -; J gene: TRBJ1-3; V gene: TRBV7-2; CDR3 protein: CASSSSLSRHGNTIYF; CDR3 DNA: TGTGCCAGCAGCTCAAGTCTTTCGCGGCACGGAAACACCATATATTTT
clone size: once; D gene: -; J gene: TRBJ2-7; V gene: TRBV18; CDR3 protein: CASSPLVSTGEQYF; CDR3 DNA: TGTGCCAGCTCACCCCTGGTATCGACGGGGGAGCAGTACTTC
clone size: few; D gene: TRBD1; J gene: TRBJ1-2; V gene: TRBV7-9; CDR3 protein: CASSSRGTGIRSNYGYTF; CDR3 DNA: TGTGCCAGCAGCTCCAGGGGGACAGGGATACGGAGTAACTATGGCTACACCTTC
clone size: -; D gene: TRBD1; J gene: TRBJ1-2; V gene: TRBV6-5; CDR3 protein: CASRPSGTGGAYYGYTF; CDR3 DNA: TGTGCCAGCAGGCCCTCCGGGACAGGGGGCGCGTACTATGGCTACACCTTC
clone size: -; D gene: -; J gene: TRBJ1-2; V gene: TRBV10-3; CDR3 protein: CAISESIRTPYGYTF; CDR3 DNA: TGTGCCATCAGTGAGTCGATACGGACGCCCTATGGCTACACCTTC
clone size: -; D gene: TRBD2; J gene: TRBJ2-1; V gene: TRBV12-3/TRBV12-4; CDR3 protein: CASSPWLAGGNEQFF; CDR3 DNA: TGTGCCAGCAGCCCCTGGCTAGCGGGGGGCAATGAGCAGTTCTTC
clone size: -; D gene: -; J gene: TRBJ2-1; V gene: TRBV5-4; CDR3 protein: CASSLRDHEQFF; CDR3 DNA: TGTGCCAGCAGCCTCAGGGACCATGAGCAGTTCTTC
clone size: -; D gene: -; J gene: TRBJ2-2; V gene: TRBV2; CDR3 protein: CASRYQGSGELFF; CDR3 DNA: TGTGCCAGCAGATATCAGGGGTCCGGGGAGCTGTTTTTT
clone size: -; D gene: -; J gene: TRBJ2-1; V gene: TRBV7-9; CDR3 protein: CASSPQGREIGQFF; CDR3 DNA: TGTGCCAGCAGCCCTCAGGGCAGGGAAATTGGGCAGTTCTTC